This T cell receptor (beta chain) was identified during a study of blood T cell repertoires in COVID-19. Everyone who took part was roughly 18 to 100 years old, and they came from about two dozen US areas. Original processing methods: Reference gene primer amplification gave estimated nucleated cell counts. TCRdb's table, derived via immunoSEQ multiplex PCR, lists solely in-frame clones and lacks some. That table is the source of V, J and clone size, and D and trimming were worked out from the DNA. The sample carries around 250,000 clones, 85% to 90% recorded once. This TCR derives from a man aged 18-30 years who had recovered from COVID-19. The specimen sequenced was PBMCs or T cells enriched from blood (not recorded which).

The CDR3 spells CSVTPYWGGDNYGYTF. DNA for the CDR3: TGCAGCGTGACACCTTATTGGGGCGGGGATAACTATGGCTACACCTTC. J is TRBJ1-2 and V is TRBV29-1, with a weak D call TRBD1 (5 bases). Germline CDR1 SQVTM, CDR2 ANQGSEA. This CDR3 is built from 16 residues. Deletions cut 6 bases from V and 1 base from J, with 21 bases between.